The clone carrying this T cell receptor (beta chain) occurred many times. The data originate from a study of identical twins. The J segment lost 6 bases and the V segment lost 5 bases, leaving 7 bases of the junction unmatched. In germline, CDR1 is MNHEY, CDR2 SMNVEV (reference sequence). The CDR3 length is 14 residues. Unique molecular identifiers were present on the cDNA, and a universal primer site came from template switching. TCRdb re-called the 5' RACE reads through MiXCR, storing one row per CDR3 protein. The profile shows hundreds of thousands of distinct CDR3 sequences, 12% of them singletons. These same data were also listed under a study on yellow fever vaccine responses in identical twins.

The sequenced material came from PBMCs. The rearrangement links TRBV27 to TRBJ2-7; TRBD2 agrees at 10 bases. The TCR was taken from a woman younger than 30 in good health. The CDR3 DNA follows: TGTGCCAGCAGTCCCTCGGGACTAGCGACCGAGCAGTACTTC. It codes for CASSPSGLATEQYF.